This T cell receptor beta chain was captured by sequencing in a study of a mutant IDH1 vaccine in newly diagnosed glioma. For the study at large: Treated patients, averaging around 40 years, were roughly 62% male and approximately 38% female. Previous treatment comprised radiotherapy, temozolomide, or both, mostly both.

Germline lookup yields CDR1 SGHNT and CDR2 YYREEE (reference sequence). CDR3 length equals 13 residues. Trimming stripped 1 base from V and 8 bases from J, with 7 bases between. Time point defined: week 23, last vaccination. Vaccine doses each comprised 300 ug of mutant IDH1 20-mer peptide, with topical imiquimod. Astrocytomas that were new, WHO grade 3 or 4, IDH1-mutant and ATRX-lost were present in the donors. Findings of the study overall: Vaccine-induced immune responses were detected in over 90% of patients.

Remarks on this clone: As yet, its antigen is unknown.

The method was immunoSEQ multiplex PCR; TCRdb's version includes in-frame clones alone and lacks a portion of them. The table includes some 80,000 clones, 85% detected once. The chain couples TRBV5-4 to TRBJ1-6, with D perhaps TRBD1 (5 bases). This clonotype originated in a woman in her fifties or sixties with glioma. The sample consisted of PBMCs, taken from a glioma patient whose treatment included an IDH1 peptide vaccine. CDR3 sequence (DNA): TGTGCCAGCAGCTTGACGGGGGATTCACCCCTCCACTTT. It is translated as CASSLTGDSPLHF.